This T cell receptor (beta chain) was identified during a study of shared clonotypes between healthy human individuals. Study summary: Each donor contributed plates that comprised three CD4 naive, three CD4 memory, two CD8 naive and one CD8 memory.

This clone has a single count. The study separated CD4+ cells into CD45RA+ naive and CD45RA-negative memory subsets. V dropped 7 bases and J dropped 2 bases, with 13 bases sitting between them. This CDR3 comprises 14 residues. Germline CDR1 MNHNS, CDR2 SASEGT. Investigators spread the genomic DNA of each subset evenly over several immunoSEQ plates. Replicate PCRs for sorted subsets used around 190 ng DNA; this equaled 25,000 to 30,000 T cell genomes. TCRdb's copy holds only in-frame clones and misses some; the assay was immunoSEQ multiplex PCR. The top ten hold 0.045% to 0.06% of the sample, which has some 650,000 clones, 95% to 98% seen once.

V is TRBV6-1 and J is TRBJ2-3; tentatively, D is TRBD1 or TRBD2 (5 bases each). The receptor was derived from a woman aged 25 to 39 in good health. Sequenced input: naive CD4+ T cells sorted from blood. The subset denotes: CD45RA+ positively selected. CDR3 protein: CASTSRGDTDTQYF. The DNA of the CDR3 is TGTGCCAGCACCTCGAGGGGAGACACAGATACGCAGTATTTT.